This TCR beta chain was captured in a study of cytomegalovirus exposure and HLA in healthy donors (dated by TCRdb to about 2017). With regard to the full study: In an earlier analysis of roughly 590 of the donors, approximately 260 Gb of sequence data and 90 million to 120 million unique TCR beta sequences from 180 million or so T cells were reported. An earlier analysis of 587 of the donors applied high-throughput TCR beta sequencing to assess whether each TCR beta V gene segment acted as functional or pseudogenic. On average, roughly 200,000 unique TCR beta nucleotide sequences were sequenced per donor among more than 350 genotyped donors of the cohort, with 15% to 20% of those sequences being non-productive. The study used immunosequencing to profile the T cell repertoires of some 600 subjects and linked those repertoires to cytomegalovirus serostatus. The genetic ancestry cluster associated with self-reported Caucasian donors included around 76% of the roughly 390 genotyped donors. Donor age, sex, ethnicity and CMV serostatus were collected together with the repertoire data. HLA typing covered class I and class II loci at four-digit resolution. In the later analysis, no new phenotypic data were used to find candidate immune exposures; instead, reliance was placed on TCR beta sequences and their occurrence across donors. A later genetic analysis took genome-wide SNP genotypes for about 65% of the 666 donors and used that subset as a discovery cohort. The number of donors typed differed by locus, with roughly 620-630 for A, B, C, DRB1 and DQB1, 522 for DQA1, about 610 for DPA1, and approximately 470 for DPB1. About 5 DR-DQ haplotypes were handled as single units for association and clustering, since linkage in the cohort was strong. In a later analysis, previously published TCR beta repertoires from fewer than 750 donors were re-analyzed and high-resolution HLA genotyping was added so that TCR occurrence patterns could be studied. Roughly 300 gigabases of sequencing data and some 85 million unique TCR sequences were included in an early release covering roughly 600 HLA-typed donors. High-throughput TCR immunosequencing, statistical association of individual TCRs with disease status, and machine learning were combined to predict cytomegalovirus infection status. The aim of the study was to test whether cataloging public T cell receptors could identify signatures of past pathogen exposure. Besides the first cohort of some 670 subjects, a separate validation cohort made up of over a hundred different subjects was used. All discovery cohort repertoires had been generated on a single sequencing platform.

Library preparation used the immunoSEQ multiplex PCR assay. For the multiplex PCR, a mixture combining 60 forward primers for TCR Vbeta segments and 13 reverse primers for TCR Jbeta segments was used. A multiplex PCR assay on genomic DNA amplified the CDR3 region of rearranged TCR beta genes. The Illumina HiSeq System was used to sequence the amplified TCR beta libraries as 87-base-pair reads. As for the original processing: Across the roughly 700 repertoires, a later analysis counted around 80 million unique TCR beta chains, 9.5 million to 12 million of which were shared by at least two donors. Raw reads were error-corrected and collapsed into unique sequences with a nearest-neighbor algorithm that merged closely related sequences to remove PCR and sequencing errors. Alignment of CDR3 sequences to IMGT reference sequences was used to assign V, D and J gene segments. For a sequence to be retained, a match of at least six nucleotides was required to both a V gene segment and a J gene segment. Rearrangements were called productive when the CDR3 lacked stop codons and stayed in frame with V and J; all others were non-productive. CDR3 was defined by IMGT convention, running from the second conserved V-encoded cysteine to the conserved J-encoded phenylalanine. In an earlier analysis of roughly 580 of the donors, sequences lacking an unambiguous match to a single V gene segment were excluded. An earlier analysis of roughly 590 of the donors called V segments functional above 56.7% productive rearrangements and segregating when the between-donor standard deviation exceeded 5%. A statistical classification framework was built for diagnosing cytomegalovirus status from the catalog of TCR beta chain sequences. V and J gene assignment, in a later analysis, came from comparing TCR nucleotide sequences with IMGT/GENE-DB human TR gene sequences. In a later analysis, CDR3 sequences and most-parsimonious VDJ recombination scenarios were assigned using the TCRdist pipeline. A later analysis defined each TCR beta chain by its CDR3 amino acid sequence plus V-gene family, and excluded reads lacking a unique V-gene family. A later analysis removed 500 to 600 highly shared, low-generation-probability nucleotide sequences to deal with suspected cross-contamination and a sequencing artifact. A later analysis calculated a clonal expansion index for each public chain from normalized within-repertoire ranks of inferred template counts. A later analysis computed generation probabilities with a VDJ recombination model fitted to out-of-frame rearrangements, and checked the results against IGoR. A later analysis scored TCR-TCR, TCR-HLA and TCR-CMV co-occurrence with hypergeometric tests, applying a repertoire-size bias correction to TCR pairs. To estimate false discovery rates, a later analysis permuted the HLA or CMV assignments 20 times. In a later analysis, co-occurring TCRs were grouped using DBSCAN, and TCRdist sequence similarity was added for clustering within HLA-allele-positive subsets. For co-occurrence clustering, repertoires with fewer than 30,000 or more than 120,000 public chains were excluded, along with a handful of repertoires with anomalous nucleotide sharing. The clones in this table, taken by TCRdb from immuneACCESS, are in-frame only. Not every clone is retained; where verified, under half of the shortfall comes from an unresolved V gene, and the cause of the rest is unknown. From that table come the V and J calls and clone size; the DNA was used to work out D and trimming. For this sample the table gives around 120,000 clones, of which 15% were detected only once. The top ten hold 1.5% to 2% of the sample.

The paper as a whole reports these results and caveats: An earlier analysis of approximately 500 of the donors showed that most TCR beta V segments appeared in productive rearrangements either about 87% or about 30% of the time, which broadly matched IMGT annotations. In this cohort, only TCR beta chains were sequenced, and detectable features were limited by the absence of alpha or paired-chain data. In a later analysis, most CMV-associated TCR beta chains were found to appear HLA-restricted, with HLA associations seemingly driven largely by CMV exposure. The authors suggested that the approach could potentially be extended to other disease states and immunological phenotypes. Because the 87-base-pair reads could not distinguish some IMGT-functional V segments, including TRBV6-2 and TRBV6-3, those segments were excluded. Roughly uniform sequencing depth across donors was assumed in presence/absence analyses, although this assumption may not hold. A further reported finding was that TCR beta sequences accurately predicted the HLA-A and HLA-B alleles for most subjects in the first cohort. For the cohort, immune exposure information was limited to CMV serostatus. While some public TCRs were present in many individuals, most TCR sequences turned up only very rarely across donors. The classifier was reported to diagnose cytomegalovirus status with high specificity and sensitivity in both the original cohort and the validation cohort. Compared with equally common non-associated chains, HLA-associated TCR beta chains in a later analysis were more clonally expanded and had lower generation probabilities. Because counts were too low, around 17 rarely observed V segments, including chromosome 9 orphons, were left out of the earlier analysis of 587 of the donors. A later genetic analysis reported fewer N-insertions in productive TCRs among donors in an Asian-associated ancestry cluster than the approximately 700-donor mean. In a later analysis, TCR association rates were found to vary across HLA loci, with the most associated TCRs seen for DRB1 alleles and the fewest for HLA-C alleles. An association between a missense DCLRE1C variant and V-gene and J-gene trimming of TCR beta chains was found in a later genetic analysis and replicated in an independent cohort. Because HLA typing was missing for some donors at each locus, association tests included only the typed subset. The study listed 150 to 200 TCR beta chains as associated with cytomegalovirus. A group of highly shared sequence variants was considered likely to be a technical artifact of the sequencing pipeline. In vitro tests confirmed that three of the cytomegalovirus-associated TCR beta chains recognize cytomegalovirus antigens. A later analysis associated 16,951 TCR beta sequences with specific HLA alleles at a false discovery rate of 0.05. When HLA alleles, especially DR and DQ, strongly co-occurred, TCR associations were difficult to assign to individual alleles. Correlated functional status among segregating V segments might reflect linkage disequilibrium, but an unknown experimental factor could not be ruled out. According to a later analysis, parvovirus B19, influenza, CMV and Epstein-Barr virus appeared linked to several top co-occurrence clusters.

The cohort comprised fewer than 750 healthy bone marrow donors. At the time of sampling, every cohort member was nominally healthy, though immune exposures that went unrecorded were likely present. The donor tested CMV seronegative, placing the donor among the 350 to 400 seronegative members of the cohort. A peripheral blood sample was collected from each donor, and TCR beta sequencing was performed on peripheral blood mononuclear cells. The Qiagen DNeasy Blood Extraction Kit was used to extract genomic DNA from the blood cell samples. Remarks on this clone: What antigen it recognizes has not been identified. Within one base of it there is no much larger clone, and no base qualities were kept.

The CDR3, from cysteine to phenylalanine, totals 15 residues. The only DNA kept is the CDR3, 45 bases in frame from the first base. V trim: 6 bases; J trim: 2 bases; unmatched bases: 9. According to the germline V gene, CDR1 reads MDHEN and CDR2 reads SYDVKM. This receptor chain uses TRBV28 and TRBJ2-7, and TRBD1 aligns with 8 junction nucleotides. The sample was PBMCs. This TCR came from a woman under 30 in good health and CMV-seronegative. Here the CDR3 is given as CASSPRGRGPYEQYF. The DNA reads as follows: TGTGCCAGCAGCCCTCGGGGCAGGGGGCCCTACGAGCAGTACTTC.